One sample yielded the 20 T cell receptor beta chains listed below, sequenced in a study of graft-versus-host responses after intestinal transplantation. The assay was immunoSEQ multiplex PCR, and TCRdb's table has in-frame clones only and misses some. The sample contains around 90,000 clones, 94% of which appear only once. These receptors lack a known antigen. The sequencing used unstimulated CD4+ T cells sorted from spleen or lymph node cells, collected before transplant. These receptors came from a human donor who was the organ donor for an intestinal transplant.

V and J are TRBV18 and TRBJ1-2; 9 bases fit TRBD1. CDR1 and CDR2 from the germline V gene are KGHSH and LQKENI. V trimming: 2 bases; J trimming: 3 bases; junction bases outside the gene matches: 4. The CDR3 is 15 residues long. CDR3 sequence (DNA): TGTGCCAGCTCACCATCCCGGACAGGGGACTATGGCTACACCTTC. Translating gives CASSPSRTGDYGYTF.

The V call is TRBV5-4, the J call TRBJ1-3, with D perhaps TRBD1 (5 bases). CDR1 and CDR2 from the germline V gene are SGHNT and YYREEE (reference sequence). The V end was cut by 4 bases, the J end by 1 base, with 15 bases between. The CDR3 has 16 amino acids. The CDR3 reads CASSLRGRDSGNTIYF. CDR3 sequence (DNA): TGTGCCAGCAGCCTGAGGGGCAGGGATTCTGGAAACACCATATATTTT.

The chain links TRBV28 to TRBJ2-6, with 7 bases matching TRBD1. In germline, CDR1 is MDHEN, CDR2 SYDVKM. V lost 5 bases, J lost 4 bases, and 14 bases stayed unmatched. CDR3 length: 18 residues. The CDR3 reads CASSPDLGQKDGANVLTF. CDR3 DNA sequence: TGTGCCAGCAGTCCTGACCTGGGACAGAAGGACGGGGCCAACGTCCTGACTTTC.

The rearrangement uses TRBV6-5 and TRBJ1-2; TRBD1 matches at 9 bases. Germline V gives CDR1 MNHEY, CDR2 SVGAGI. The trim removed 8 bases at V and 2 bases at J, leaving 6 bases unmatched. The CDR3 is made up of 14 amino acids. This chain's CDR3 is CASAPGTGNYGYTF. DNA of the CDR3: TGTGCCAGCGCCCCCGGGACAGGGAACTATGGCTACACCTTC.

This rearrangement joins TRBV18 to TRBJ2-7, with TRBD2 matching 15 bases. The CDR3 is 20 amino acids. CDR1 KGHSH and CDR2 LQKENI come from the germline V gene. V dropped 1 base and J dropped 0; count of bases not matched to a gene: 10. CDR3 bases: TGTGCCAGCTCACCACGAAGTCCCGGGACTAGCGGGGGGCGCTCCTACGAGCAGTACTTC. Protein product: CASSPRSPGTSGGRSYEQYF. Filled out from reference TRBV18 and TRBJ2-7, the complete variable domain reads NAGVMQNPRHLVRRRGQEARLRCSPMKGHSHVYWYRQLPEEGLKFMVYLQKENIIDESGMPKERFSAEFPKEGPSILRIQQVVRGDSAAYFCASSPRSPGTSGGRSYEQYFGPGTRLTVT.

This clone was counted only a few times. This chain uses TRBV19 with TRBJ1-5; no clear D. The ends were cut back, 8 bases at V and 7 bases at J, with 9 bases in the middle. Germline CDR1 is LNHDA and CDR2 is SQIVND (reference sequence). The CDR3 extends over 11 amino acids. In DNA form, the CDR3 reads TGTGCCAGTCCACTTATGCAGCCCCAGCATTTT. Translation: CASPLMQPQHF.

The table lists this clone with a count of one. The J gene is TRBJ1-3, the V gene TRBV6-1; D gene uncertain. CDR3 length: 15 residues. Germline loops: CDR1 MNHNS, CDR2 SASEGT. V lost 6 bases and J lost 0, with 12 bases in between. CDR3 coding DNA: TGTGCCAGCAGCCCCATACTGAGCTCTGGAAACACCATATATTTT. Translation gives CASSPILSSGNTIYF.

In the case of this clone: No conserved phenylalanine or tryptophan is present at the end of the CDR3, so a read error is the likely explanation. The chain joins TRBV14 to TRBJ1-6; D not certain. This CDR3 is 15 amino acids long. The V gene's germline CDR1 is SGHDN and CDR2 FVKESK. V was pared by 1 base and J by 9 bases, with 13 bases between. The DNA of the CDR3 is TGTGCCAGCAGCCAAGGGAAAGTTCCAGGTTCACCCCTCCACCTT. This translates into CASSQGKVPGSPLHL.

CDR3 in amino acids: CASSYGAGETF. CDR3 nucleotides: TGTGCCAGCAGTTACGGGGCCGGGGAGACCTTC. The chain joins TRBV6-5 to TRBJ1-2; weak D call: TRBD1 (5 bases). The CDR3 is made up of 11 amino acids. The V gene lost 2 bases and the J gene lost 14 bases, with 12 bases spanning the gap. Germline values: CDR1 MNHEY, CDR2 SVGAGI.

This clone has a handful of counts. This chain connects TRBV12-5 to TRBJ2-1, with 11 bases that match TRBD2. CDR1 and CDR2 (germline): LGHNT, FRNRAP. J was trimmed by 8 bases and V by 2 bases; bases with no gene match: 8. This CDR3 is built from 16 residues. CDR3 amino acids: CASGLIVAGGPDEQFF. CDR3 DNA: TGTGCTAGTGGTTTGATCGTAGCGGGGGGGCCCGATGAGCAGTTCTTC.

The rearrangement uses TRBV18 and TRBJ2-2; 11 nucleotides line up with TRBD1. This CDR3 contains 17 residues. J gave up 6 bases and V 0 bases, and 6 bases lay outside the gene matches. Per germline, CDR1 KGHSH and CDR2 LQKENI. CDR3 residues: CASSPPIGQGASGELFF. CDR3 DNA: TGTGCCAGCTCACCACCGATTGGACAGGGGGCGTCCGGGGAGCTGTTTTTT.

The J gene is TRBJ2-5, the V gene TRBV19; D gene ambiguous. The V gene's germline CDR1 is LNHDA and CDR2 SQIVND (reference sequence). The length of the CDR3 is 13 residues. V shed 4 bases and J shed 2 bases, with 8 bases lying between them. DNA for the CDR3: TGTGCCAGTAGTACCCGGATGCAAGAGACCCAGTACTTC. It encodes CASSTRMQETQYF.

This chain uses TRBV10-2 with TRBJ1-2; D not resolved. The V end lost 5 bases, the J end lost 2 bases, and 21 bases lay between the germline ends. The V gene's germline CDR1 is WSHSY and CDR2 SAAADI. This CDR3 region has 17 residues. CDR3: CASSPIGPAPLNYGYTF. For the CDR3, the DNA is TGCGCCAGCAGTCCGATCGGGCCTGCCCCCCTGAACTATGGCTACACCTTC.

V gene TRBV27 combines with J gene TRBJ2-7; 9 bases agree with TRBD1. The CDR3 has 21 amino acids. The ends lost 4 bases at V and 4 bases at J; junction bases unmatched: 26. Germline lookup yields CDR1 MNHEY and CDR2 SMNVEV (reference sequence). The DNA of the CDR3 is TGTGCCAGCAGTTCCGTTCCAACCCCTATCCGGGACAGGGACCTGGGGTACGAGCAGTACTTC. This gives the protein CASSSVPTPIRDRDLGYEQYF.

The rearrangement joins TRBV7-9 to TRBJ1-1; the D is unclear. This CDR3 spans 14 amino acids. CDR1 and CDR2 (germline): SEHNR, FQNEAQ (reference sequence). V was trimmed by 0 bases and J by 0 bases, leaving 5 bases between them. The chain's CDR3 is CASSLADVNTEAFF. CDR3 bases: TGTGCCAGCAGCTTAGCCGACGTGAACACTGAAGCTTTCTTT.

V is TRBV11-2 and J is TRBJ2-7; no reliable D call. V was shortened by 0 bases and J by 3 bases, with 15 bases between the two germline ends. There are 16 residues in the CDR3. From germline, CDR1 is SGHAT and CDR2 FQNNGV. The CDR3 reads CASSLDLSGVGYEQYF. CDR3 DNA sequence: TGTGCCAGCAGCTTAGATCTATCGGGTGTAGGCTACGAGCAGTACTTC.

The sample holds one count of this clone. CDR3 nucleotide sequence: TGTGCCAGCAGCTTAGAAAGTAGGAATGAAAAACTGTTTTTT. As protein: CASSLESRNEKLFF. V is TRBV7-8 and J is TRBJ1-4; D uncertain. This CDR3 is built from 14 residues. Germline values: CDR1 SGHVS, CDR2 FQNEAQ. V was shortened by 1 base and J by 5 bases, with 8 bases between the two germline ends.

V is TRBV29-1 and J is TRBJ2-5, with D tentatively TRBD2 (5 bases). This CDR3 contains 13 residues. Trimming took 3 bases from V and 5 from J, leaving 13 bases between them. The germline gives CDR1 SQVTM, CDR2 ANQGSEA. In DNA form, the CDR3 reads TGCAGCGTTGATCGCACGTCGGGGGAGACCCAGTACTTC. Translating it yields CSVDRTSGETQYF.

This sequence joins TRBV10-1 and TRBJ2-3, with 13 bases fitting TRBD2. This CDR3 has 21 residues. CDR1 and CDR2 from the germline V gene are WNHNN and SYGVQD (reference sequence). V lost 4 bases and J lost 3; bases outside the gene matches: 19. The CDR3 loop is CASSGFFRELAGGPRTDTQYF. CDR3 DNA sequence: TGCGCCAGCAGTGGGTTTTTTCGGGAACTAGCGGGGGGGCCGCGAACAGATACGCAGTATTTT.

The chain links TRBV19 to TRBJ2-5, with D possibly being TRBD1 or TRBD2 (5 bases each). CDR3 length: 12 residues. From germline, CDR1 is LNHDA and CDR2 SQIVND (reference sequence). The V end was cut by 5 bases, the J end by 11 bases, with 15 bases between. The CDR3 DNA is TGTGCCAGTAGTGGGGACGGGGTGGAGCAGTACTTC. This codes for CASSGDGVEQYF. Variable domain in full (rest from reference TRBV19 and TRBJ2-5): DGGITQSPKYLFRKEGQNVTLSCEQNLNHDAMYWYRQDPGQGLRLIYYSQIVNDFQKGDIAEGYSVSREKKESFPLTVTSAQKNPTAFYLCASSGDGVEQYFGPGTRLLVL.